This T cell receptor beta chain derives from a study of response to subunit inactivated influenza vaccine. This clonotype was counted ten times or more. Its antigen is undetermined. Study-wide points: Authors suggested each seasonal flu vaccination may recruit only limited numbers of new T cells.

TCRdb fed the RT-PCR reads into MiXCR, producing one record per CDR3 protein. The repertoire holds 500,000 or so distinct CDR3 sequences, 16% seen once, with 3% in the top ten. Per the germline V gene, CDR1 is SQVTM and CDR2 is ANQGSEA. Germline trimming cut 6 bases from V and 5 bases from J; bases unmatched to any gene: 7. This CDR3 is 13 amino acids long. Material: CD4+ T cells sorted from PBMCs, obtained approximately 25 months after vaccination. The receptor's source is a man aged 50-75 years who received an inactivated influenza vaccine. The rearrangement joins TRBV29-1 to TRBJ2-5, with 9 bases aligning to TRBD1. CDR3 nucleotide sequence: TGCAGCGTACCAACAGGGGGCTACGAGACCCAGTACTTC. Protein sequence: CSVPTGGYETQYF.